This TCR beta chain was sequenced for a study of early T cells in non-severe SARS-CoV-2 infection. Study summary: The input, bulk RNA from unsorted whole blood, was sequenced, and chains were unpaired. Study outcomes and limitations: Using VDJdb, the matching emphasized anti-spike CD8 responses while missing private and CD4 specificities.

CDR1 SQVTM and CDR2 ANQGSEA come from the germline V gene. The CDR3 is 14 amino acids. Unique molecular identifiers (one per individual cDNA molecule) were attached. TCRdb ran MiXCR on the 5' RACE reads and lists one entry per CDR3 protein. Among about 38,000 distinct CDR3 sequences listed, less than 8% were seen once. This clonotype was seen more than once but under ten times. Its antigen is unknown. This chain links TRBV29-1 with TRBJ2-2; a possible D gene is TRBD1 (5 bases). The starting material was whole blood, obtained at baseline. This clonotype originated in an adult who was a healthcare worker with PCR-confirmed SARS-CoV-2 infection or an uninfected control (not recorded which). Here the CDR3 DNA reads TGCAGAGCCCCGTGGCAGGGGAACACCGGGGAGCTGTTTTTT. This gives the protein CRAPWQGNTGELFF.